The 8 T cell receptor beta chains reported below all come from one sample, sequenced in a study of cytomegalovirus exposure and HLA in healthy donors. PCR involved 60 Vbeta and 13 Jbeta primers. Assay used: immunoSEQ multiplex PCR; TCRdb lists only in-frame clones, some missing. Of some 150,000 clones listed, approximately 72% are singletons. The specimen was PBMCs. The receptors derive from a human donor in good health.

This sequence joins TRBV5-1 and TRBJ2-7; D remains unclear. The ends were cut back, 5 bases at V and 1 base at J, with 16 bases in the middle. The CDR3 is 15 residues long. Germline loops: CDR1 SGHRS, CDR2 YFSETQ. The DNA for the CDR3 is TGCGCCAGCAGTCCCCGGCCAGGTTATTCCTACGAGCAGTACTTC. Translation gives CASSPRPGYSYEQYF.

In nucleotides, the CDR3 is TGTGCCAGCAGCGACAGCGCGGGGACCGGGGAGCTGTTTTTT. It encodes CASSDSAGTGELFF. The chain uses TRBV9 and TRBJ2-2; D perhaps matches TRBD2 (6 bases). Between the trimmed V and J ends, which lost 3 bases and 5 bases, there was a span of 11 bases. This CDR3 region has 14 residues. Germline-derived CDR1 and CDR2 are SGDLS and YYNGEE.

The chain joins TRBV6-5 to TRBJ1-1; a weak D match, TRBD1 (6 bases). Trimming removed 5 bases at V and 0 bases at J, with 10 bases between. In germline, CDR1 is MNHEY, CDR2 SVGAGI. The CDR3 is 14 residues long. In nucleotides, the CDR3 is TGTGCCAGCAGTGTGACAGGTTTGAACACTGAAGCTTTCTTT. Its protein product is CASSVTGLNTEAFF.

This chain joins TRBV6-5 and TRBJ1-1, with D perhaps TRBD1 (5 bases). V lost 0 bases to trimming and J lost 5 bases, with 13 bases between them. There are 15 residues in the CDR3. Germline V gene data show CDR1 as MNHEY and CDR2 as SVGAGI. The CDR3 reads CASSYSGRVETEAFF. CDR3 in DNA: TGTGCCAGCAGTTACTCGGGCAGGGTAGAAACTGAAGCTTTCTTT.

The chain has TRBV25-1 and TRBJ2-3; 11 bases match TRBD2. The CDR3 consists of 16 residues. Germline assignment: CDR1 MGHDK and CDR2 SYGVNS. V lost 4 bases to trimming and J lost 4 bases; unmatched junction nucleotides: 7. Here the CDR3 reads CASSGLAGGLSDTQYF. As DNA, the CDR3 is TGTGCCAGCAGTGGCTTAGCGGGGGGGCTATCAGATACGCAGTATTTT. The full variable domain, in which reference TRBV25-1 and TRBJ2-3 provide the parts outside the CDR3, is EADIYQTPRYLVIGTGKKITLECSQTMGHDKMYWYQQDPGMELHLIHYSYGVNSTEKGDLSSESTVSRIRTEHFPLTLESARPSHTSQYLCASSGLAGGLSDTQYFGPGTRLTVL.

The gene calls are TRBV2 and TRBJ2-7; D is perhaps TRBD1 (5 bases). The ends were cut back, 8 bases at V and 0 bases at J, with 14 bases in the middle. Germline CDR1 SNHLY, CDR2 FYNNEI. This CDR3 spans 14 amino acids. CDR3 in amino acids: CASGRELSSYEQYF. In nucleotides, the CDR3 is TGTGCCAGCGGCAGGGAACTCAGCTCCTACGAGCAGTACTTC.

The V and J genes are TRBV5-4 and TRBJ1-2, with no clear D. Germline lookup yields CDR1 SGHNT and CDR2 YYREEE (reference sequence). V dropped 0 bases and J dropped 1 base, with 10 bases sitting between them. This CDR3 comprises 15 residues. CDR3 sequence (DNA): TGTGCCAGCAGCTTGGCCGCACTTATTAACTATGGCTACACCTTC. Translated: CASSLAALINYGYTF.

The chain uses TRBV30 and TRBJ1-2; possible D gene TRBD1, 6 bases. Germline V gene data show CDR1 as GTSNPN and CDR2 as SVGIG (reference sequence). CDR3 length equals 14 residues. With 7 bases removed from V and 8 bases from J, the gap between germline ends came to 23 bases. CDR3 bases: TGTGCCTCGCCCCCTTCCGGGGGGGCGTGGGGCTACACCTTC. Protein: CASPPSGGAWGYTF.